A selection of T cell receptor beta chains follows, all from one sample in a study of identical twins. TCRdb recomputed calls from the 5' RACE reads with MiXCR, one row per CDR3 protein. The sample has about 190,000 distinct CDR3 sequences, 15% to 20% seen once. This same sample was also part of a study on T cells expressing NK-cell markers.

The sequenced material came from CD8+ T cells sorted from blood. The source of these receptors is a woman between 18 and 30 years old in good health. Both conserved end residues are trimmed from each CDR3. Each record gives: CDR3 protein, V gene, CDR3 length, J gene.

CDR3: SARGRTGIYEQY
V: TRBV20-1
length: 12
J: TRBJ2-7

CDR3: ASSLVPREENTGELF
V: TRBV5-1
length: 15
J: TRBJ2-2

CDR3: ASSPRDSFGYEQY
V: TRBV5-5
length: 13
J: TRBJ2-7

CDR3: AIKGGNTEAF
V: TRBV10-3
length: 10
J: TRBJ1-1

CDR3: ASSASQGVGTEAF
V: TRBV7-9
length: 13
J: TRBJ1-1

CDR3: ASSPAQLYNEQF
V: TRBV12-3/TRBV12-4
length: 12
J: TRBJ2-1

CDR3: ASSGGTSGANEQF
V: TRBV9
length: 13
J: TRBJ2-1

CDR3: ASSLGDNEKLF
V: TRBV5-6
length: 11
J: TRBJ1-4

CDR3: AWSGGYEQY
V: TRBV30
length: 9
J: TRBJ2-7

CDR3: AWTPEGLRGQF
V: TRBV30
length: 11
J: TRBJ2-1

CDR3: ASSLGRRDTEAF
V: TRBV12-3/TRBV12-4
length: 12
J: TRBJ1-1

CDR3: SAITGEPQY
V: TRBV20-1
length: 9
J: TRBJ2-3

CDR3: ASSPGFDEQY
V: TRBV7-2
length: 10
J: TRBJ2-7

CDR3: ASSQLDRGYEQY
V: TRBV4-3
length: 12
J: TRBJ2-7

CDR3: ASSHDRDGHEQY
V: TRBV7-9
length: 12
J: TRBJ2-7

CDR3: ASSSPGGTPHYEQY
V: TRBV5-1
length: 14
J: TRBJ2-7